Described below is a single T cell receptor (beta chain) sequence and its context. It has no known antigen specificity. The record has no base qualities; no much larger clone is one base away. The sample comes from a study of tumor and adjacent non-tumor tissue in lung cancer (dated by TCRdb to the late 2010s). Turning to the overall study: Patients with adenocarcinoma (approximately 11), squamous cell carcinoma (2) and small cell lung cancer (1) were included in the cohort. Bulk TCRbeta repertoires were compared between lung tumor tissue and matched distant non-tumor lung tissue obtained from more than 12 lung cancer patients. Ages among the roughly 15 patients ranged from roughly 31 to 76 years, there were 10 or so men and 5 women, and disease was at TNM stage I to III. Sequencing generated a total of 125,075,908 productive TCRbeta reads, averaging around 4.2 million reads per sample. TCRbeta CDR3 sequencing was performed on thirty paired specimens, with one tumor sample and one normal lung sample collected per patient.

General conclusions and limits of the study: The top 100 clones made up a significantly larger cumulative share of the repertoire in normal lung than in tumor tissue. Neither the sequencing platform nor unique molecular identifiers are named or mentioned anywhere in the methods. Tumor tissue showed significantly greater TCR diversity (inverse Simpson) than normal lung tissue (approximately 430 vs 150, P = 0.0075, Mann-Whitney U test). Because peripheral blood was not sequenced, blood TCRbeta repertoires in the lung cancer patients of the study were not examined. TCR diversity was significantly higher in younger patients, and greater tumor TCR diversity was associated with shorter overall survival and shorter disease-free survival. With only approximately 16 patients in the cohort, the authors noted that larger samples and more detailed clinical data are needed.

The library was generated by multiplex PCR. The run used an Illumina HiSeq 2500. TCRbeta libraries were constructed through three rounds of nested PCR with primers (Table S4) according to protocols modified from ARM-PCR. PCR products of 200-500 bp were gel-excised and purified with the QIAquick gel extraction kit before sequencing. Concerning the study's data processing: Reads were cleaned with Trimmomatic, merged with FLASH into complete CDR3 sequences, and assigned to V(D)J germline segments with MiTCR. Clonal diversity was computed as the inverse Simpson's index with VDJtools. A read counted as productive if the sequence was in-frame and lacked a premature stop codon. TCRdb handled the public reads itself, with Q25 trimming in fastp and clone calling in MiXCR, and kept productive beta chains. Merged by CDR3 protein, the rows form single entries marked with the most common genes and DNA. None of the V and J calls come from the authors' own analysis; TCRdb made them. In all, the sample holds about 78,000 distinct CDR3 sequences, and over 75% of those were seen once. Roughly 15% of the sample is held by the ten biggest clonotypes.

From its cysteine to its phenylalanine, the CDR3 spans 14 amino acids. Only the CDR3 region is kept as DNA, spanning 42 bases read in frame from base 1. Trimming costs V 6 bases and J 5 bases, and their ends lie 19 bases apart. The germline V gene (reference sequence) supplies CDR1 DFQATT and CDR2 SNEGSKA. RNA was isolated from bulk, unsorted tissue, and RNA quality was assessed with a NanoDrop ND-1000 and an Agilent 2100. All donors had newly diagnosed lung cancer, had not received prior chemotherapy, and were admitted for thoracic surgery in China between August and November 2014. The study excluded patients who had received radiotherapy or chemotherapy before or who had another cancer at the same time. Surgical tissue pieces of about 1-2.3 cm3 were preserved in RNAlater solution and were kept at -80 degrees C until use.

The chain joins TRBV20-1 to TRBJ2-5; TRBD2 is a possible D gene, resting on 6 matching bases. The TCR was taken from a woman aged 45-65 years with non-small cell lung cancer. The sample consisted of lung tumor tissue. The base sequence is TGCAGTGCAGGCGGGAATGCTCTGGCGGAGACCCAGTACTTC. The encoded protein is CSAGGNALAETQYF.